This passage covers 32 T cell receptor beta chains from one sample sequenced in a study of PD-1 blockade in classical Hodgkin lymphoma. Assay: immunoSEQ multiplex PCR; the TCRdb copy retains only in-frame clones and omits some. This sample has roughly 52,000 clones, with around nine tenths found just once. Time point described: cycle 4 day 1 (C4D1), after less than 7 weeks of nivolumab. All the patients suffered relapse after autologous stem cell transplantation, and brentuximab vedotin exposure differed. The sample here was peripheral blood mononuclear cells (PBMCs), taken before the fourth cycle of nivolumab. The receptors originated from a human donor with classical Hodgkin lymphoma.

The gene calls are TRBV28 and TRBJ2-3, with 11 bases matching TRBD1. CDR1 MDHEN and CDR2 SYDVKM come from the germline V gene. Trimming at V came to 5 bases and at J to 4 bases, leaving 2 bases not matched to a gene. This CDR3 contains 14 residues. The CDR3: CASSGQGAPDTQYF. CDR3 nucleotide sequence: TGTGCCAGCAGTGGACAGGGGGCCCCAGATACGCAGTATTTT.

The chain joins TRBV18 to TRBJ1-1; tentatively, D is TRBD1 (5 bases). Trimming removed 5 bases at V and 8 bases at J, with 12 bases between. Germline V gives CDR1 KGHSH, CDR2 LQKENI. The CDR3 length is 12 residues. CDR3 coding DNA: TGTGCCAGCTCAACCGGCCAGGGAGAAGCTTTCTTT. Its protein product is CASSTGQGEAFF.

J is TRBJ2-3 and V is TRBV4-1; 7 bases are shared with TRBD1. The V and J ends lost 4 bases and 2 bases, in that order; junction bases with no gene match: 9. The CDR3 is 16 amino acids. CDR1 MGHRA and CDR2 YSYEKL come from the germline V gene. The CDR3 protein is CASSRPPGQITDTQYF. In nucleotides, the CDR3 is TGCGCCAGCAGCCGACCACCGGGACAGATCACAGATACGCAGTATTTT.

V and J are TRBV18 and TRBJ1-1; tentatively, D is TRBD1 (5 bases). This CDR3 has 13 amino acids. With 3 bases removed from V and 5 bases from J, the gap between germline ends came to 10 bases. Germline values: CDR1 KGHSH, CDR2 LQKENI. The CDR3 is CASSPGVRTEAFF. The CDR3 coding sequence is TGTGCCAGCTCACCGGGGGTTCGGACTGAAGCTTTCTTT.

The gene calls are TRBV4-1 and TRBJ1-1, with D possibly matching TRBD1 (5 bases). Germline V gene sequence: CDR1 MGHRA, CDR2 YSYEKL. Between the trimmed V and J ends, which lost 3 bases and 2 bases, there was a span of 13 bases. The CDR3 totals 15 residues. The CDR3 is CASSHDGTKNTEAFF. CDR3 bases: TGCGCCAGCAGCCATGACGGGACGAAAAACACTGAAGCTTTCTTT.

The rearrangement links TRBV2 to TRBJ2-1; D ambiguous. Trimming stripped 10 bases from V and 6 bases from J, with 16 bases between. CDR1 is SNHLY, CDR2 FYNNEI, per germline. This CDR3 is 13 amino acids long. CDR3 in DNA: TGTGCCAAAGAGGAAGCGACGAGCAATGAGCAGTTCTTC. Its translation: CAKEEATSNEQFF. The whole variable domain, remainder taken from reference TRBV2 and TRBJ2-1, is EPEVTQTPSHQVTQMGQEVILRCVPISNHLYFYWYRQILGQKVEFLVSFYNNEISEKSEIFDDQFSVERPDGSNFTLKIRSTKLEDSAMYFCAKEEATSNEQFFGPGTRLTVL.

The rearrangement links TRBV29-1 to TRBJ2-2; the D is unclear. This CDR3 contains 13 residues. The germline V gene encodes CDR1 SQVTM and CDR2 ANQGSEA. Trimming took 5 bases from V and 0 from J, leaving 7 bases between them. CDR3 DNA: TGCAGCGTTCTGGACGCGAACACCGGGGAGCTGTTTTTT. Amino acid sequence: CSVLDANTGELFF.

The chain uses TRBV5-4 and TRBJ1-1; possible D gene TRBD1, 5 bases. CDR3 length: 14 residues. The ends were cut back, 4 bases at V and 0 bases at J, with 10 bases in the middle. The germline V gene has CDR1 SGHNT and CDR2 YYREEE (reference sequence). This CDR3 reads CASSPGGLNTEAFF. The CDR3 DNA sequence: TGTGCCAGCAGCCCCGGGGGTCTGAACACTGAAGCTTTCTTT.

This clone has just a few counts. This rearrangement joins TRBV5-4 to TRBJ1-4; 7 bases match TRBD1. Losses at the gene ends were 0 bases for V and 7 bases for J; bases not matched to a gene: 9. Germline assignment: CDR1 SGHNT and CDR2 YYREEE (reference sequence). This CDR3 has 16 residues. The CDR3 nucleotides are TGTGCCAGCAGCTTGGACAGGGGATCCGGGGGTGAAAAACTGTTTTTT. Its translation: CASSLDRGSGGEKLFF.

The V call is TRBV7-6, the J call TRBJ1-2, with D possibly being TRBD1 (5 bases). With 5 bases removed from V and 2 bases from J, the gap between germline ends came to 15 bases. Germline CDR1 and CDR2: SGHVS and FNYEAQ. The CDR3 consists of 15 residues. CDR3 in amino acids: CASSPQTDPNYGYTF. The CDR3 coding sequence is TGTGCCAGCAGCCCTCAGACAGACCCAAACTATGGCTACACCTTC.

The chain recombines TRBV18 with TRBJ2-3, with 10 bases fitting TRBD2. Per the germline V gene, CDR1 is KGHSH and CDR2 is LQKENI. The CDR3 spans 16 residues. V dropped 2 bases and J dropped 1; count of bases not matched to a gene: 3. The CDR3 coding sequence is TGTGCCAGCTCACCAAGCCTAGCGGGGGGCACAGATACGCAGTATTTT. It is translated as CASSPSLAGGTDTQYF.

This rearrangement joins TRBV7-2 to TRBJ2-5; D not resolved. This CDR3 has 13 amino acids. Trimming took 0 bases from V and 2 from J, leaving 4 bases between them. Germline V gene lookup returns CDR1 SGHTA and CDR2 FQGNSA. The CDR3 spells CASSLARQETQYF. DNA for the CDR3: TGTGCCAGCAGCTTAGCCAGGCAAGAGACCCAGTACTTC. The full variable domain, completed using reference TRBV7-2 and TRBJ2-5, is GAGVSQSPSNKVTEKGKDVELRCDPISGHTALYWYRQSLGQGLEFLIYFQGNSAPDKSGLPSDRFSAERTGGSVSTLTIQRTQQEDSAVYLCASSLARQETQYFGPGTRLLVL.

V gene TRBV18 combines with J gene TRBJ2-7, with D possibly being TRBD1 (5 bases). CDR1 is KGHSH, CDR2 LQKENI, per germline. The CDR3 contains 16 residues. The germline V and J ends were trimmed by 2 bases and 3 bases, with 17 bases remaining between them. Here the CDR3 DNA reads TGTGCCAGCTCACCATCATCGTCAGGGAAAGACTACGAGCAGTACTTC. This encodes CASSPSSSGKDYEQYF.

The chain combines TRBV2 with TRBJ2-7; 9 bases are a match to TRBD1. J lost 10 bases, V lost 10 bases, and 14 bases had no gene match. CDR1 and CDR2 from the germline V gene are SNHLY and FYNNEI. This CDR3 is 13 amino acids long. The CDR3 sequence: CATDRDRVIGQYF. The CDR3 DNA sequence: TGTGCCACCGACCGGGACAGGGTCATCGGACAGTACTTC.

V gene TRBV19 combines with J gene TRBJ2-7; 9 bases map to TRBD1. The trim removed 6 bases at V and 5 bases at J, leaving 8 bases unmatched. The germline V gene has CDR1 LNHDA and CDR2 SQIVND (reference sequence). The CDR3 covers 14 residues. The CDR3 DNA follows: TGTGCCAGTAGCACACAGGGGGCGCGCAACGAGCAGTACTTC. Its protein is CASSTQGARNEQYF.

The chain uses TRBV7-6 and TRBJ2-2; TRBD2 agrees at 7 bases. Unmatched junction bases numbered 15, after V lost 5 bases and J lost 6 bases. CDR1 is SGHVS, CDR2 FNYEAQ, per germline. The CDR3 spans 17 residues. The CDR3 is CASSPRAPREMAGELFF. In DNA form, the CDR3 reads TGTGCCAGCAGCCCTAGGGCACCGCGGGAGATGGCCGGGGAGCTGTTTTTT.

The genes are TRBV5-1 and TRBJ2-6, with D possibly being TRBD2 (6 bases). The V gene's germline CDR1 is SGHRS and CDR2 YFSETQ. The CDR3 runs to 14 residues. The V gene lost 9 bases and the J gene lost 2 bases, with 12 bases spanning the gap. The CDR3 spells CATTGGAGANVLTF. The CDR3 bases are TGCGCCACCACCGGCGGGGCTGGGGCCAACGTCCTGACTTTC. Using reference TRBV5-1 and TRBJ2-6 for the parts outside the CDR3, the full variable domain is KAGVTQTPRYLIKTRGQQVTLSCSPISGHRSVSWYQQTPGQGLQFLFEYFSETQRNKGNFPGRFSGRQFSNSRSEMNVSTLELGDSALYLCATTGGAGANVLTFGAGSRLTVL.

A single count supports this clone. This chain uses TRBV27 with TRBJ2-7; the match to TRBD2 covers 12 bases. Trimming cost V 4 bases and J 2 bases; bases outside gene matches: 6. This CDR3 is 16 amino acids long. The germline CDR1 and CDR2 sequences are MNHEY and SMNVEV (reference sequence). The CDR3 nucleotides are TGTGCCAGCAGTTCCTTCGGACTAGCGGGGACCTACGAGCAGTACTTC. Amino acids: CASSSFGLAGTYEQYF.

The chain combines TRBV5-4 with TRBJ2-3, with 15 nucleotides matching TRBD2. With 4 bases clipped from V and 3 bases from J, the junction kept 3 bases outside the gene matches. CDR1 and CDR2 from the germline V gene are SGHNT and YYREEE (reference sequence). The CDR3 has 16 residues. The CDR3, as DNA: TGTGCCAGCAGCCTGGGACTAGCGGGAGGTACAGATACGCAGTATTTT. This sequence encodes CASSLGLAGGTDTQYF.

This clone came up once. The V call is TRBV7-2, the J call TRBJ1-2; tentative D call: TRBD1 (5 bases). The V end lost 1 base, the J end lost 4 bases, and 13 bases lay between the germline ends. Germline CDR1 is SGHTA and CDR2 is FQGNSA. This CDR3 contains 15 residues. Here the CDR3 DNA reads TGTGCCAGCAGCTTAGATTCGGGGACCCCCTATGGCTACACCTTC. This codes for CASSLDSGTPYGYTF.

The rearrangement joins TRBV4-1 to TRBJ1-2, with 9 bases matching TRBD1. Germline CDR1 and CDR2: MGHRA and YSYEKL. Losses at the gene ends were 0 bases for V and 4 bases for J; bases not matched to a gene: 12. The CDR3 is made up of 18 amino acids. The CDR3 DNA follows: TGCGCCAGCAGCCAAGAATCCCGCCGCCCGACAGGGGGCTATGGCTACACCTTC. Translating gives CASSQESRRPTGGYGYTF.

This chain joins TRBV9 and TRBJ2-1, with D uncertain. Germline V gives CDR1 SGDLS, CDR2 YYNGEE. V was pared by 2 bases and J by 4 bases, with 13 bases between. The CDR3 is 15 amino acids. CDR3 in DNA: TGTGCCAGCAGCGTGAGCCCGGGCCTATACAATGAGCAGTTCTTC. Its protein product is CASSVSPGLYNEQFF.

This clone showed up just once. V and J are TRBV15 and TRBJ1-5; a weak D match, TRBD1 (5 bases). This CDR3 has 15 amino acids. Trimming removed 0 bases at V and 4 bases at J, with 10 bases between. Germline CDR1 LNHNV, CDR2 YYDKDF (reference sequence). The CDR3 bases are TGTGCCACCAGCAGAGAACTGGGACCAAATCAGCCCCAGCATTTT. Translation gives CATSRELGPNQPQHF.

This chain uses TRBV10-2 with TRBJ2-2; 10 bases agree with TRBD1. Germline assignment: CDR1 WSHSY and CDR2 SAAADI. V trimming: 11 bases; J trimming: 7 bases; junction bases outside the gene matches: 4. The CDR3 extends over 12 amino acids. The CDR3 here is CAGDRGGGELFF. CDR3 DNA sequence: TGCGCCGGGGACAGGGGCGGCGGGGAGCTGTTTTTT.

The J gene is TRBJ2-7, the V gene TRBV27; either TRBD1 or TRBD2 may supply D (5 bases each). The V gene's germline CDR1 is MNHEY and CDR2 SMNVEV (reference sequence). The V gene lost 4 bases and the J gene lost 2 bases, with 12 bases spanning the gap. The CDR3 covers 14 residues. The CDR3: CASSSQGPPYEQYF. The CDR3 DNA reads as TGTGCCAGCAGTTCCCAGGGACCCCCCTACGAGCAGTACTTC.

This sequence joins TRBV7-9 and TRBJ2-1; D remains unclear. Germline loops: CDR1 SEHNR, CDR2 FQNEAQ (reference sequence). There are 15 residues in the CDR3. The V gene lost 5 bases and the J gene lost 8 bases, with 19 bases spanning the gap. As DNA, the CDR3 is TGTGCCAGCAGCAAACCCCCGATAGACGTCGATGAGCAGTTCTTC. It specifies CASSKPPIDVDEQFF.

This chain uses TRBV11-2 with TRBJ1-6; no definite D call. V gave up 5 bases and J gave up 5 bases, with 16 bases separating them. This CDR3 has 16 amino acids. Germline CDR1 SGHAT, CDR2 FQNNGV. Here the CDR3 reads CASSPFRYGDNSPLHF. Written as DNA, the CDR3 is TGTGCCAGCAGCCCCTTTAGGTACGGAGATAATTCACCCCTCCACTTT.

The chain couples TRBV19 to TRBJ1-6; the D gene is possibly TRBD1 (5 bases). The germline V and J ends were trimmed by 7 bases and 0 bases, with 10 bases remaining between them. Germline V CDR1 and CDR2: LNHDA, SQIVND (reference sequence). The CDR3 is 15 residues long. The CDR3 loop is CASTQGASYNSPLHF. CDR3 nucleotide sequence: TGTGCCAGTACACAAGGGGCCTCCTATAATTCACCCCTCCACTTT.

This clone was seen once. This chain's CDR3 is CASRSTGTGSYEQYF. The CDR3 DNA reads TGTGCCAGCAGGTCTACCGGGACGGGCTCCTACGAGCAGTACTTC. The gene calls are TRBV2 and TRBJ2-7; D may match TRBD1 or TRBD2 (5 bases each). Looked up from germline, CDR1 is SNHLY and CDR2 is FYNNEI. Between the trimmed V and J ends, which lost 6 bases and 0 bases, there was a span of 15 bases. The CDR3 is 15 amino acids.

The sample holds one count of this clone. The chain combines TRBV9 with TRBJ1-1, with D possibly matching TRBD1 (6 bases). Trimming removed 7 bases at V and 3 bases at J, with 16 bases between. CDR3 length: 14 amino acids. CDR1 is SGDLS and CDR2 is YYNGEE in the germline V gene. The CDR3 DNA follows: TGTGCCAGCGGAGGGGGGGACGCGGACACTGAAGCTTTCTTT. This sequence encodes CASGGGDADTEAFF.

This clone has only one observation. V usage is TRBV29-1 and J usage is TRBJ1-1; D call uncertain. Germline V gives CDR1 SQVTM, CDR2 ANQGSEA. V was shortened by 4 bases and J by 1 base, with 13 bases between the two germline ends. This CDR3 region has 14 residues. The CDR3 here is CSVALEMENTEAFF. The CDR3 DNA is TGCAGCGTTGCCCTCGAAATGGAGAACACTGAAGCTTTCTTT.

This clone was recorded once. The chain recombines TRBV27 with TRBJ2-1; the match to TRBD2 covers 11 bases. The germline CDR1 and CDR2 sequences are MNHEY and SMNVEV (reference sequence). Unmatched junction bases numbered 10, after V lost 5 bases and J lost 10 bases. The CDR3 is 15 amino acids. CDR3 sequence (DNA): TGTGCCAGCAGTCCACTAGCGGGAGCCGGAGAGGAGCAGTTCTTC. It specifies CASSPLAGAGEEQFF.